This T cell receptor beta chain was captured in a study of yellow fever vaccine responses in identical twins. TCRdb independently ran MiXCR on the RT-PCR reads; one entry per CDR3 protein. The sample lists roughly 36,000 distinct CDR3 sequences, 60% seen once, with about 4.6% in the top ten. V was clipped by 2 bases and J by 7 bases; unmatched bases: 12. The CDR3 runs to 17 residues. From germline, CDR1 is SGHAT and CDR2 FQDESV (reference sequence). This chain links TRBV11-1 with TRBJ2-1; 9 bases agree with TRBD1. The sequence was collected from a woman under 30 who received the yellow fever vaccine. The sequenced sample was T cells from blood (PBMCs), unsorted or a sorted subset (not recorded which), obtained before or after yellow fever vaccination (not recorded which). The CDR3 here is CASSLPPWDRATNEQFF. CDR3 in DNA: TGTGCCAGCAGCTTACCCCCCTGGGACAGGGCAACAAATGAGCAGTTCTTC.